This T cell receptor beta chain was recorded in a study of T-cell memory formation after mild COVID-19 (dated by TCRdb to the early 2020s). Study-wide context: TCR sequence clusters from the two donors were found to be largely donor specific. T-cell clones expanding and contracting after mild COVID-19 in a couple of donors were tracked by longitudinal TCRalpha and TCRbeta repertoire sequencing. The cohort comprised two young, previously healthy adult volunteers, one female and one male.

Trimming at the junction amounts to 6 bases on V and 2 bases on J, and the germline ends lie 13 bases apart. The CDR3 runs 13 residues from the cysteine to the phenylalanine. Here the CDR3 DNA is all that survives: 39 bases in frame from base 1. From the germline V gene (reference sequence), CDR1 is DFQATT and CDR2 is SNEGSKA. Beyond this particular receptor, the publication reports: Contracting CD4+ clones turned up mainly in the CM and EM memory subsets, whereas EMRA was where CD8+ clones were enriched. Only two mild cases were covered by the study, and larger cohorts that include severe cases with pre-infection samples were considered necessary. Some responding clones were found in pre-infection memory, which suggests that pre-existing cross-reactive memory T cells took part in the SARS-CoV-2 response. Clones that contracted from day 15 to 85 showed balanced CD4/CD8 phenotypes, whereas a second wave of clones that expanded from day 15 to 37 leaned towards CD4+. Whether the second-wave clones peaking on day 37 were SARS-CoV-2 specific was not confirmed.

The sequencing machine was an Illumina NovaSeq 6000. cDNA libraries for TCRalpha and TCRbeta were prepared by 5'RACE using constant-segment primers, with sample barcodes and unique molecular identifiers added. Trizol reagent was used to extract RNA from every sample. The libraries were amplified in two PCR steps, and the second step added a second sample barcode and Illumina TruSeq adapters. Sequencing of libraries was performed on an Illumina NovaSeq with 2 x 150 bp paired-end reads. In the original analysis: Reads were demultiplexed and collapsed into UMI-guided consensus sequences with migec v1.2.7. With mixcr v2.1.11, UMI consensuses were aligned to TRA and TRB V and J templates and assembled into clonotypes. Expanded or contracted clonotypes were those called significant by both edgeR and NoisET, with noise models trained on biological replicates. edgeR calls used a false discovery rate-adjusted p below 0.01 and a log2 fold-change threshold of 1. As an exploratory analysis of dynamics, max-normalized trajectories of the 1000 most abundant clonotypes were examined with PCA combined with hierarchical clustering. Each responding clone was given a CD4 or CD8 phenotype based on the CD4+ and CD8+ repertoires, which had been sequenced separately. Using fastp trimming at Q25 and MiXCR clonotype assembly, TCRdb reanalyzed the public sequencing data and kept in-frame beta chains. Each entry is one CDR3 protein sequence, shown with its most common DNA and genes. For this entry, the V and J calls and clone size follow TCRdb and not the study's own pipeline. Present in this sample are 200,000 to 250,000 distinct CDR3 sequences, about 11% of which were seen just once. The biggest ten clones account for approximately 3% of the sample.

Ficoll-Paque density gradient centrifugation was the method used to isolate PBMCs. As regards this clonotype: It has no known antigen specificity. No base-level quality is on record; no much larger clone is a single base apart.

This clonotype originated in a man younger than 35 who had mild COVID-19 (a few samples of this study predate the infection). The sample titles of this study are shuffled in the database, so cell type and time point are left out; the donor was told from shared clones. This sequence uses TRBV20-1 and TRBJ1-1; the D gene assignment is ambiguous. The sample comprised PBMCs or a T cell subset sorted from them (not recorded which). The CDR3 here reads CSAPRRENTEAFF. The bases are TGCAGTGCCCCTAGGCGGGAAAACACTGAAGCTTTCTTT.